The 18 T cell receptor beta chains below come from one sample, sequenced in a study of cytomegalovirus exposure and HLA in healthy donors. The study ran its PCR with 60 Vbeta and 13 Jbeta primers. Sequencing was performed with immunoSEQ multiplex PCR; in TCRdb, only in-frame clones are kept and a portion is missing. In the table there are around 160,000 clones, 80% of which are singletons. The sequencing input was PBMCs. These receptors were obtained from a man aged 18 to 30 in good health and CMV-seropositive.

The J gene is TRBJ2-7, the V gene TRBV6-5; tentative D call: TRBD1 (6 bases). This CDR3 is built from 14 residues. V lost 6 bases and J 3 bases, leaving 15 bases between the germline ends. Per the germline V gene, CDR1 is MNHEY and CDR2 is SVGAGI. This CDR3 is CASRRNRELYEQYF. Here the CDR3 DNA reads TGTGCCAGCAGAAGGAACAGGGAACTCTACGAGCAGTACTTC.

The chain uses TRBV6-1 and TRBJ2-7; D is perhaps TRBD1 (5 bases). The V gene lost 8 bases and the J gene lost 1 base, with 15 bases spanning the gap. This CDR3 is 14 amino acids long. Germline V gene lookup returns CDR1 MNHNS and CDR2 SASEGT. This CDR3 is CASGQQGWSYEQYF. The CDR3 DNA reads TGTGCCAGCGGGCAGCAGGGTTGGTCCTACGAGCAGTACTTC.

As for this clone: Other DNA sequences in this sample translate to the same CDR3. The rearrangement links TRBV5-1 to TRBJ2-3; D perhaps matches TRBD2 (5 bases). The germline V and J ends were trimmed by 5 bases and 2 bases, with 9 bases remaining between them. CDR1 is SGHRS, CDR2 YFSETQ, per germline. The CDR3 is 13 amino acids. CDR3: CASSFRDTDTQYF. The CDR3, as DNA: TGCGCCAGCAGTTTCCGGGACACAGATACGCAGTATTTT.

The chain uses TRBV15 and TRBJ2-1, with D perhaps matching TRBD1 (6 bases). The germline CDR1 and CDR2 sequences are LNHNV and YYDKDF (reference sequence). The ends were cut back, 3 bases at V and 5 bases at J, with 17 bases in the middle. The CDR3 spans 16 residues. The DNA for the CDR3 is TGTGCCACCAGCAGGGGGGCGAGCCCCGGTGACAATGAGCAGTTCTTC. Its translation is CATSRGASPGDNEQFF.

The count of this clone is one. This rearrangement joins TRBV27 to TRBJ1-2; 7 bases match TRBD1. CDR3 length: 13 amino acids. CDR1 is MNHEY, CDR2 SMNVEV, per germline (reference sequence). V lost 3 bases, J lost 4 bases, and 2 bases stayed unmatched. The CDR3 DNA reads TGTGCCAGCAGTTTTACAGGGGCCTATGGCTACACCTTC. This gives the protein CASSFTGAYGYTF.

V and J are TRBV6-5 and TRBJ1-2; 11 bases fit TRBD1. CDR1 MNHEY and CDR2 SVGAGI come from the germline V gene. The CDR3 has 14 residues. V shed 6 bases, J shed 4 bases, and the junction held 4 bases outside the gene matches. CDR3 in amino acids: CASSRTGGSYGYTF. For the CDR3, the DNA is TGTGCCAGCAGCCGGACAGGGGGCTCCTATGGCTACACCTTC.

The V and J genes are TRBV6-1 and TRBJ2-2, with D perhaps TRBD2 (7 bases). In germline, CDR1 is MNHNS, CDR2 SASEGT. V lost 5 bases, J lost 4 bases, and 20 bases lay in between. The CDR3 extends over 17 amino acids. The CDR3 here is CASSQEVGGPGTGELFF. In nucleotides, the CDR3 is TGTGCCAGCAGTCAAGAGGTCGGGGGGCCGGGCACCGGGGAGCTGTTTTTT.

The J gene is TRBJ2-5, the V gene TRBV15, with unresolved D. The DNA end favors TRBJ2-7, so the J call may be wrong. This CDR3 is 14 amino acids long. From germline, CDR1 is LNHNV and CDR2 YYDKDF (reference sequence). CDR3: CATSRERHRGEQYF. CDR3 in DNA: TGTGCCACCAGCAGAGAACGGCACCGCGGCGAGCAGTACTTC.

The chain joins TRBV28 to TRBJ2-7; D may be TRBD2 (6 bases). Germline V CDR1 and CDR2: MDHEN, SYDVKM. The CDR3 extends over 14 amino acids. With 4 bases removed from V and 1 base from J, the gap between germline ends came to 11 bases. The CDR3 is CASSSPGLSYEQYF. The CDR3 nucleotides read TGTGCCAGCAGTTCCCCGGGACTTTCCTACGAGCAGTACTTC.

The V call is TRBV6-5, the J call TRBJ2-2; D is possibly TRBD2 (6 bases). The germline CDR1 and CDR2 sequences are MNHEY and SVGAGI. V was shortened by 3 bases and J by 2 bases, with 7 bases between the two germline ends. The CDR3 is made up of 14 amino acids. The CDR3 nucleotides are TGTGCCAGCAGTTATGGACTAAACACCGGGGAGCTGTTTTTT. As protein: CASSYGLNTGELFF.

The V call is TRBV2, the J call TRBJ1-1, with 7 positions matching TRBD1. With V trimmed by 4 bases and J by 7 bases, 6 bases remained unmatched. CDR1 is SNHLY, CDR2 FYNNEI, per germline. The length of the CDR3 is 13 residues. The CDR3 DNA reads TGTGCCAGCAGTGGTCGGACAGGCGATGAAGCTTTCTTT. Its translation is CASSGRTGDEAFF.

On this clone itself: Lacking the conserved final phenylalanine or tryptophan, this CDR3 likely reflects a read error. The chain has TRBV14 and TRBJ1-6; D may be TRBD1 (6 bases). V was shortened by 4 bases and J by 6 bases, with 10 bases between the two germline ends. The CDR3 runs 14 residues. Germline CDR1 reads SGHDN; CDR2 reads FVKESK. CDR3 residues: CASSLDSVNSPLHL. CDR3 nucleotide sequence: TGTGCCAGCAGCCTGGACAGCGTTAATTCACCCCTCCACCTT.

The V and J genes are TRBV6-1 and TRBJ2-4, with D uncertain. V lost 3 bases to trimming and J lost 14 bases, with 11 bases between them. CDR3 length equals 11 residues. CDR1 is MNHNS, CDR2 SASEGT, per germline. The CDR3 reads CASSEGYREYF. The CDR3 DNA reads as TGTGCCAGCAGTGAGGGTTACAGAGAGTACTTC.

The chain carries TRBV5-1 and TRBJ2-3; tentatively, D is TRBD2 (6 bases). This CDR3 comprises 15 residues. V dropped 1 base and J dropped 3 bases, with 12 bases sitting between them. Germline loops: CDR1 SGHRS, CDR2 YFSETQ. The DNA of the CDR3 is TGCGCCAGCAGCTTGTCCGGGGGATTGACAGATACGCAGTATTTT. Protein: CASSLSGGLTDTQYF.

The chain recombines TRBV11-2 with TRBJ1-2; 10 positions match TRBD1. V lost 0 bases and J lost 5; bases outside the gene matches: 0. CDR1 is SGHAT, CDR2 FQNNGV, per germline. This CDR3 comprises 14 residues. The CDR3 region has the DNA TGTGCCAGCAGCTTAGAGGGACAGGGGTATGGCTACACCTTC. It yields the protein CASSLEGQGYGYTF.

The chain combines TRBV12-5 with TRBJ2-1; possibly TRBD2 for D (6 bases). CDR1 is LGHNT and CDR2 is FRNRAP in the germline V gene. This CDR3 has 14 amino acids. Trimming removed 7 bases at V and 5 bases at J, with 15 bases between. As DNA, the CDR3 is TGTGCTAGTGTTCCCCCGGGAGCCAACAATGAGCAGTTCTTC. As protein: CASVPPGANNEQFF.

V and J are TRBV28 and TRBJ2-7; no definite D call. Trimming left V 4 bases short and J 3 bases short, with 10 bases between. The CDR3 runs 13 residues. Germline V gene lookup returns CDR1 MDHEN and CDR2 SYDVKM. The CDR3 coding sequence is TGTGCCAGCAGTTCCGCAACATACTACGAGCAGTACTTC. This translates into CASSSATYYEQYF.

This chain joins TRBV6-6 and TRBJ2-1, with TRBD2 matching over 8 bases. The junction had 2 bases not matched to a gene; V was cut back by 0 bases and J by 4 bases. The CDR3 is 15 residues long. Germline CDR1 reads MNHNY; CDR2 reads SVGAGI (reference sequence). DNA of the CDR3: TGTGCCAGCAGTTACTCTAGCGGGATTTACAATGAGCAGTTCTTC. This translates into CASSYSSGIYNEQFF.